The 7 T cell receptor beta chains given below trace back to one sample, sequenced in a study of shared clonotypes between healthy human individuals. Assay used: immunoSEQ multiplex PCR; TCRdb lists only in-frame clones, some missing. In the table there are 2 million to 2.5 million clones, around 95% of which are singletons. The sample was naive CD4+ T cells sorted from blood. Subset of the sample: CD45RA+ positively selected. The receptor source for this set is a man aged 18 to 29 in good health.

The chain recombines TRBV6-5 with TRBJ1-1, with D unresolved. The CDR3 is 16 amino acids. Trimming cost V 0 bases and J 4 bases, with 15 bases left between them. Germline CDR1 MNHEY, CDR2 SVGAGI. The CDR3 sequence is CASSYSYRGMGTEAFF. In DNA form, the CDR3 reads TGTGCCAGCAGTTACTCGTACCGAGGGATGGGCACTGAAGCTTTCTTT.

With respect to this clone: Other nucleotide sequences in the sample specify the same CDR3. The chain employs TRBV28 and TRBJ1-1; D is unresolved. Germline V gives CDR1 MDHEN, CDR2 SYDVKM. The germline V and J ends were trimmed by 7 bases and 1 base, with 7 bases remaining between them. This CDR3 has 12 residues. DNA of the CDR3: TGTGCCAGCACCCCAAGGAACACTGAAGCTTTCTTT. This encodes CASTPRNTEAFF.

The chain links TRBV18 to TRBJ2-2; 7 bases are shared with TRBD2. Germline V gives CDR1 KGHSH, CDR2 LQKENI. After removal of 1 base from V and 4 bases from J, the junction contained 6 bases not matched to a gene. The CDR3 extends over 16 amino acids. This CDR3 is CASSPLSREGTGELFF. CDR3 nucleotides: TGTGCCAGCTCACCACTGTCCAGGGAGGGCACCGGGGAGCTGTTTTTT. Filled out from reference TRBV18 and TRBJ2-2, the complete variable domain reads NAGVMQNPRHLVRRRGQEARLRCSPMKGHSHVYWYRQLPEEGLKFMVYLQKENIIDESGMPKERFSAEFPKEGPSILRIQQVVRGDSAAYFCASSPLSREGTGELFFGEGSRLTVL.

The rearrangement uses TRBV11-2 and TRBJ2-7; weak D call: TRBD1 (5 bases). The V gene's germline CDR1 is SGHAT and CDR2 FQNNGV. The CDR3 has 15 amino acids. V lost 0 bases and J lost 0, with 9 bases in between. CDR3 DNA: TGTGCCAGCAGCTTAGATGGGGCCAGCTCCTACGAGCAGTACTTC. Protein sequence: CASSLDGASSYEQYF.

The chain links TRBV6-6 to TRBJ1-1; 8 bases map to TRBD1. Losses at the gene ends were 4 bases for V and 2 bases for J; bases not matched to a gene: 6. This CDR3 contains 15 residues. Germline loops: CDR1 MNHNY, CDR2 SVGAGI (reference sequence). Here the CDR3 DNA reads TGTGCCAGCAGTTCTCCAGGGGGCAAAAACACTGAAGCTTTCTTT. This translates into CASSSPGGKNTEAFF.

The chain is built from TRBV10-3 and TRBJ2-3; 9 positions agree with TRBD1. Germline CDR1 is ENHRY and CDR2 is SYGVKD. This CDR3 region has 17 residues. V lost 3 bases, J lost 6 bases, and 13 bases stayed unmatched. The DNA for the CDR3 is TGTGCCATCAGTGATTCTGGAAGAACAGGGGGCCGGGATACGCAGTATTTT. Its protein is CAISDSGRTGGRDTQYF.

On this clone itself: This may stem from a read error, because a much larger clone lies one nucleotide away. Other DNA sequences of this sample code for an identical CDR3. This rearrangement joins TRBV6-6 to TRBJ2-7; D not resolved. This CDR3 is 11 amino acids long. V lost 4 bases and J 3 bases, leaving 4 bases between the germline ends. Per germline, CDR1 MNHNY and CDR2 SVGAGI (reference sequence). The CDR3 DNA is TGTGCCAGCAGTTCTAACTACGAGCAGTACTTC. Encoded protein: CASSSNYEQYF.